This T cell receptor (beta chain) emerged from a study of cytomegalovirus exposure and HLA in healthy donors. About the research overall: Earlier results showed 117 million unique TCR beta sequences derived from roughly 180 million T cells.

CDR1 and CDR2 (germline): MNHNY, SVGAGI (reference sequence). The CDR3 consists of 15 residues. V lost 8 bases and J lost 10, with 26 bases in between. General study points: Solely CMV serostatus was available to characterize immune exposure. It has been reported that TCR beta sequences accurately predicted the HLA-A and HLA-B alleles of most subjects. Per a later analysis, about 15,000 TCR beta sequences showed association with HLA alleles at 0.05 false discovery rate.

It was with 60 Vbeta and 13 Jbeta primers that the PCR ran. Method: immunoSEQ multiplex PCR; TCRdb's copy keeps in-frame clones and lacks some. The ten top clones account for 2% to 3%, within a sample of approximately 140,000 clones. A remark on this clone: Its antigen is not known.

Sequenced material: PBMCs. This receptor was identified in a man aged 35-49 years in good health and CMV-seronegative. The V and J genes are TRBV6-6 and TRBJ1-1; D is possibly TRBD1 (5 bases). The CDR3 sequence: CASAGGSTAVGGAFF. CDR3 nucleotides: TGTGCCAGCGCCGGGGGGTCGACAGCCGTCGGGGGAGCTTTCTTT.